This section outlines one TCR beta chain sequence together with its context. The antigen is undetermined. The data were obtained in a study of immune cell composition in non-small cell lung cancer. Overall study results and limits: Dominant in vivo tumour-associated clones were not shown to share tumour-reactive sequences.

Assay used: immunoSEQ multiplex PCR; TCRdb lists only in-frame clones, some missing. The sample carries roughly 16,000 clones, about three quarters recorded once. Germline CDR1 reads SGHAT; CDR2 reads FQNNGV. This CDR3 comprises 15 residues. The V and J ends lost 2 bases and 1 base respectively, with 11 bases between them. Normal lung was sampled as far from the tumour as possible, at least 3 cm. A further study also used this sample, focusing on CD4 T cells in lung cancer. As that report states: CD4+ clones recognizing candidate mutation-encoded neoepitopes were isolated from blood. Prior treatments included platinum chemotherapy, and some patients had nivolumab or pembrolizumab.

The sequenced material came from non-adjacent lung tissue. The sequence was obtained from a human donor with non-small cell lung cancer. This chain connects TRBV11-2 to TRBJ1-1, with D possibly TRBD1 on 5 matching bases. CDR3 DNA sequence: TGTGCCAGCAGCTTAAGCCCGGGGACGAACACTGAAGCTTTCTTT. Translated: CASSLSPGTNTEAFF.